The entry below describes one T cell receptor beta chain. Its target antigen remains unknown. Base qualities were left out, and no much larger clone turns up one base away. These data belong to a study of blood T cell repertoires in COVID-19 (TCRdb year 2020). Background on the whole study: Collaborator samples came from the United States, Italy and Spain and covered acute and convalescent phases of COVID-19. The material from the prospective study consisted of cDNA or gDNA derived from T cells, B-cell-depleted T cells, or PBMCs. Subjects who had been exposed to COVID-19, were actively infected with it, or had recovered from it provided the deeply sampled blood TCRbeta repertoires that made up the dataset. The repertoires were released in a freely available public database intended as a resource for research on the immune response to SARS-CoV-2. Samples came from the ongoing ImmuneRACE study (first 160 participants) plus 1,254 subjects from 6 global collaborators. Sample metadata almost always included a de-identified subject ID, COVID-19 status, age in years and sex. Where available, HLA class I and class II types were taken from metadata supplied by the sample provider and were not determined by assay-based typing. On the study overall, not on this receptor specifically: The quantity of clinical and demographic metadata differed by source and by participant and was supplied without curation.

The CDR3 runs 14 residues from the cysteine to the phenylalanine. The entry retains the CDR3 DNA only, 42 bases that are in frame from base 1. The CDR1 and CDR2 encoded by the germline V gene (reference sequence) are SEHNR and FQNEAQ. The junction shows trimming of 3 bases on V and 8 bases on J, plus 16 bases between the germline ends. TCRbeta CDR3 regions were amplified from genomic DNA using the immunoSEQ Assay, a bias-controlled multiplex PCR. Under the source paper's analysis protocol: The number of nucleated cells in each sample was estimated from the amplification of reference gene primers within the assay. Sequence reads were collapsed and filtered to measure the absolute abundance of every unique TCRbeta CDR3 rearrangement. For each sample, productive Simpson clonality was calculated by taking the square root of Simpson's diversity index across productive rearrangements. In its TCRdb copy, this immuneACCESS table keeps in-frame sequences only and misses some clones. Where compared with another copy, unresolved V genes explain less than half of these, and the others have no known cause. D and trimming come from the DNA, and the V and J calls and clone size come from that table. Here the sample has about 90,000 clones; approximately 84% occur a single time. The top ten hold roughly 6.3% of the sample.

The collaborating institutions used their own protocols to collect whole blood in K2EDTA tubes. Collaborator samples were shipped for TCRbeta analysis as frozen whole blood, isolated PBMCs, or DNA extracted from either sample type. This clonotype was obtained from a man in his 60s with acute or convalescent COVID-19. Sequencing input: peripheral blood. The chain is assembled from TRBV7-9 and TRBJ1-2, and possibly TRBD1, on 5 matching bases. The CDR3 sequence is CASSLGGYVYGYTF. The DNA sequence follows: TGTGCCAGCAGCTTGGGGGGATACGTGTACGGCTACACCTTC.